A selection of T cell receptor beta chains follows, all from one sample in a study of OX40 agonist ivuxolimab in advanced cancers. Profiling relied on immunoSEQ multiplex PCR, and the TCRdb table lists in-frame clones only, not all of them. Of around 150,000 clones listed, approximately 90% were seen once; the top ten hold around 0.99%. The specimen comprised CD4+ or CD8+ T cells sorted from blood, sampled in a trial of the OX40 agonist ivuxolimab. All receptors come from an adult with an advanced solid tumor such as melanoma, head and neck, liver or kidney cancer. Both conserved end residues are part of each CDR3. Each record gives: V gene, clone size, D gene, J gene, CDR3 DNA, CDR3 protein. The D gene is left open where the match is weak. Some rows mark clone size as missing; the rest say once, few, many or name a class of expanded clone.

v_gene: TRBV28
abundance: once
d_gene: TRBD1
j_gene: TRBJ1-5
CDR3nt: TGTGCCAGCAGTTTAAGGACAGGGAGAGGCAATCAGCCCCAGCATTTT
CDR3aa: CASSLRTGRGNQPQHF

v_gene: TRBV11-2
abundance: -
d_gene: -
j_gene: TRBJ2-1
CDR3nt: TGTGCCAGCAGCTCGAGACTCGAGGGGAGGTACAATGAGCAGTTCTTC
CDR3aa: CASSSRLEGRYNEQFF

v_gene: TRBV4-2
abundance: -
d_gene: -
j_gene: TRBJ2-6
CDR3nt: TGTGCCAGTAGGGGGGTGTCTGGGGCCAACGTCCTGACTTTC
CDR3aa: CASRGVSGANVLTF

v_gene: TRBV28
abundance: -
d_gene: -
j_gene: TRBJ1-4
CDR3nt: TGTGCCAGCACCGTTTTGGTGGAGACAGGAGGGAATGAAAAACTGTTTTTT
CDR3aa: CASTVLVETGGNEKLFF

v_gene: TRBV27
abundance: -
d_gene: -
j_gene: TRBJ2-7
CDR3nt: TGTGCCAGCAGTTTGCTCCAGGGGGGTTACGAGCAGTACTTC
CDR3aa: CASSLLQGGYEQYF

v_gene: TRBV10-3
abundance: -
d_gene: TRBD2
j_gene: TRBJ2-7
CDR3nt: TGTGCCATCAGTGAGTCTAGTAGCGGGAGCTCCTACGAGCAGTACTTC
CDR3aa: CAISESSSGSSYEQYF

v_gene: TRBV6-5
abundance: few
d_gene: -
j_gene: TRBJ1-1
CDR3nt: TGTGCCAGCAGTACGTATCAAGAAAGGAACACTGAAGCTTTCTTT
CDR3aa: CASSTYQERNTEAFF

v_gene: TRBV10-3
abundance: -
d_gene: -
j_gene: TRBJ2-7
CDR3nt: TGTGCCATCAGTGAGTCGAAGGGGGCTAGCGGCACCCCCGACGAGCAGTACTTC
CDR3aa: CAISESKGASGTPDEQYF

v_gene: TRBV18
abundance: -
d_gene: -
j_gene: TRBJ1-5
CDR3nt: TGTGCCAGCTCACCTTCGTTAGGGCCCAATCAGCCCCAGCATTTT
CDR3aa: CASSPSLGPNQPQHF

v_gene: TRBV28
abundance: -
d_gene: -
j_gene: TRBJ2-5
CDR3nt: TGTGCCAGCGGCACAGGGATGCAAGAGACCCAGTACTTC
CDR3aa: CASGTGMQETQYF

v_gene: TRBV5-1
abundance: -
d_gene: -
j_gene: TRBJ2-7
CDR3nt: TGCGCCAGCAGCTTGGTGGGCTCAGGGAACGAGCAGTACTTC
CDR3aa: CASSLVGSGNEQYF

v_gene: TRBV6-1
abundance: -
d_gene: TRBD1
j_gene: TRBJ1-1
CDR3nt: TGTGCCAGCAGTGGAGCCGGGACAGGGGGCACTGAAGCTTTCTTT
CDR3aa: CASSGAGTGGTEAFF

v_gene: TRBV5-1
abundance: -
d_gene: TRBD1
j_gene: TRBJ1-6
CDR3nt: TGCGCCAGCAGCATGACCACAGGGGGCGTTTCACCCCTCCACTTT
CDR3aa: CASSMTTGGVSPLHF

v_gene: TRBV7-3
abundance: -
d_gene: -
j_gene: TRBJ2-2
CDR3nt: TGTGCCAGCAGCCCCGGACACTCGAACACCGGGGAGCTGTTTTTT
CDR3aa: CASSPGHSNTGELFF

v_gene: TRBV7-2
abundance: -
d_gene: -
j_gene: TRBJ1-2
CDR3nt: TGTGCCAGCAGCCCCCAAGCGGGGCAGGGTTACGGCTACACCTTC
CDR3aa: CASSPQAGQGYGYTF

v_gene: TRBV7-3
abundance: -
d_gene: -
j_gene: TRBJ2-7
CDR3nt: TGTGCCAGCAGCCTCCTGGGTCAGAGCTCCTACGAGCAGTACTTC
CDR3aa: CASSLLGQSSYEQYF

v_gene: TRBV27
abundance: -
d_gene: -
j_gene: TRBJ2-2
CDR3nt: TGTGCCAGCAGCCCCGTAGATAAGGGGACCGGGGAGCTGTTTTTT
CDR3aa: CASSPVDKGTGELFF

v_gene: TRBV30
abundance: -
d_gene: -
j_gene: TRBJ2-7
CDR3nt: TGTGCCTGGAGTGTATTGGAAAGGAGCTCCTACGAGCAGTACTTC
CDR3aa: CAWSVLERSSYEQYF

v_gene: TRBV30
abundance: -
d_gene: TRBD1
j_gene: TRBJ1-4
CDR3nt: TGTGCCTGGACCCAGGACAGGCCCTCTAATGAAAAACTGTTTTTT
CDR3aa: CAWTQDRPSNEKLFF

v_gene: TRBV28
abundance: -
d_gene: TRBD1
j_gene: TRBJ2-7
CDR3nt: TGTGCCAGCAGTTCCGGGACAGGATTTTACGAGCAGTACTTC
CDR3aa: CASSSGTGFYEQYF

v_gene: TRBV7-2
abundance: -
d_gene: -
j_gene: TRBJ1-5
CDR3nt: TGTGCCAGCAGCGAGGGGGGGAAGCCCCAGCATTTT
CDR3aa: CASSEGGKPQHF

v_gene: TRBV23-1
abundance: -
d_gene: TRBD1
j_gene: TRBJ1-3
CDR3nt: TGCGCCAGCAGTCAAATCCCGTGGGGGGACAGGGGTAATGGAAACACCATATATTTT
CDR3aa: CASSQIPWGDRGNGNTIYF

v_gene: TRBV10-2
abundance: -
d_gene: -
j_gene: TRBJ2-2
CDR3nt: TGCGCCAGCACCCCAGACAGCAACACCGGGGAGCTGTTTTTT
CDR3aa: CASTPDSNTGELFF

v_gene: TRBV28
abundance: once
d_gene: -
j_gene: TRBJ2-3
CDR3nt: TGTGCCAGCAGTTTAGGAAGAGGAACTAGCACAGATACGCAGTATTTT
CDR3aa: CASSLGRGTSTDTQYF

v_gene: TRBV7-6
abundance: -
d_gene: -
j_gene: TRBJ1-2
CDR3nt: TGTGCCAGCAGCCCCGGGGGGCTCTATGGCTACACCTTC
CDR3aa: CASSPGGLYGYTF

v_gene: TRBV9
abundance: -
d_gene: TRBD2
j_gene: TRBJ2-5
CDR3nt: TGTGCCAGCAGCGTGACTAGCGGGAGGGGGGAGACCCAGTACTTC
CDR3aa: CASSVTSGRGETQYF

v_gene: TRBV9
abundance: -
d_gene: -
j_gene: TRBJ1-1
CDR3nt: TGTGCCAGCAGCGCGGCGGGGGCTAGGGCCACTGAAGCTTTCTTT
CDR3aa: CASSAAGARATEAFF

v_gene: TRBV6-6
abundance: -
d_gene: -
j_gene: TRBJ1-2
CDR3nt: TGTGCCAGCAGCCAGGACAGAAATGGCTACACCTTC
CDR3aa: CASSQDRNGYTF

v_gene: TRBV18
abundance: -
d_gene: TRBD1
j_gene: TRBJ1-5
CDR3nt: TGTGCCAGCTCTCCAGGGACAGGTGGCAATCAGCCCCAGCATTTT
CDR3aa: CASSPGTGGNQPQHF

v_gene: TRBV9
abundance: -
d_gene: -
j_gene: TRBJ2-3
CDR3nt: TGTGCCAGTTCAGCTGTCACAGATACGCAGTATTTT
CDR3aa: CASSAVTDTQYF

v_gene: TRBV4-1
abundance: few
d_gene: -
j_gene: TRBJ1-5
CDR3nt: TGCGCCAGCAGCCAACCTGACCAGGGAGGCAATCAGCCCCAGCATTTT
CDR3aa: CASSQPDQGGNQPQHF

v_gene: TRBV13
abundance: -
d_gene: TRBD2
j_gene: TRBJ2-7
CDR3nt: TGTGCCAGCAGAGTTCAGGGACTAGCGGGAGCAAGCGAGCAGTACTTC
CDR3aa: CASRVQGLAGASEQYF

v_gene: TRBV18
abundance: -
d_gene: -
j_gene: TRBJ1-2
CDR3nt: TGTGCCAGCTCACCCCCTCCGGGGGTCGATGGCTACACCTTC
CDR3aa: CASSPPPGVDGYTF